These 7 T cell receptor beta chains originate from one sample sequenced in a study of T cell repertoires in ileal Crohn's disease. Data came from immunoSEQ multiplex PCR; TCRdb stores just in-frame clones and leaves some out. The sample shows some 15,000 clones, 50% to 75% of them seen only once. Sequencing was performed on ileal tissue. These receptor sequences come from an adult with Crohn's disease.

The rearrangement uses TRBV5-1 and TRBJ2-2; D is unresolved. The CDR3 runs to 13 residues. Trimming removed 2 bases from V and 6 bases from J, with 8 bases in between. Germline V gene sequence: CDR1 SGHRS, CDR2 YFSETQ. The CDR3 DNA sequence: TGCGCCAGCAGCTTCGTAGTAGCCGGGGAGCTGTTTTTT. Protein product: CASSFVVAGELFF.

The rearrangement joins TRBV5-1 to TRBJ2-7; D is undetermined. Trimming stripped 1 base from V and 3 bases from J, with 5 bases between. The CDR3 is made up of 12 amino acids. Germline assignment: CDR1 SGHRS and CDR2 YFSETQ. The CDR3: CASSLTDYEQYF. The CDR3 bases are TGCGCCAGCAGCTTGACAGACTACGAGCAGTACTTC.

The genes are TRBV27 and TRBJ2-6; a weak D match, TRBD2 (7 bases). V dropped 3 bases and J dropped 1 base, with 25 bases sitting between them. Germline V lookup: CDR1 MNHEY, CDR2 SMNVEV (reference sequence). The CDR3 is 21 residues long. The CDR3 region is CASSFRPPWGGGISGANVLTF. The CDR3 DNA reads as TGTGCCAGCAGTTTTAGGCCCCCCTGGGGAGGGGGGATTTCTGGGGCCAACGTCCTGACTTTC.

By its share, this clone is medium-sized. The chain joins TRBV30 to TRBJ2-1, with 10 nucleotides matching TRBD2. Germline-derived CDR1 and CDR2 are GTSNPN and SVGIG (reference sequence). The trim removed 5 bases at V and 10 bases at J, leaving 8 bases unmatched. The length of the CDR3 is 13 residues. Written as DNA, the CDR3 is TGTGCCTGGGGCGGGGGTAGCGGGAGGGAGCAGTTCTTC. It codes for CAWGGGSGREQFF. Supplemented by reference TRBV30 and TRBJ2-1, the full variable domain reads SQTIHQWPATLVQPVGSPLSLECTVEGTSNPNLYWYRQAAGRGLQLLFYSVGIGQISSEVPQNLSASRPQDRQFILSSKKLLLSDSGFYLCAWGGGSGREQFFGPGTRLTVL.

This clone was recorded a few times. V and J are TRBV2 and TRBJ1-4; tentative D call: TRBD1 (6 bases). This CDR3 contains 14 residues. Germline V lookup: CDR1 SNHLY, CDR2 FYNNEI. Trimming shortened V by 3 bases and J by 2 bases, and 7 bases separated the two germline ends. The CDR3 nucleotides read TGTGCCAGCAGTGAGGGGGCGACTAATGAAAAACTGTTTTTT. Translation: CASSEGATNEKLFF.

This clone was seen only a few times. This chain joins TRBV5-4 and TRBJ1-3; the D is unclear. The CDR3 is 15 amino acids. Trimming took off 3 bases at V and 0 bases at J, with 10 bases between the two ends. Germline lookup yields CDR1 SGHNT and CDR2 YYREEE (reference sequence). CDR3: CASSSGSFSGNTIYF. CDR3 coding DNA: TGTGCCAGCAGCTCGGGATCCTTCTCTGGAAACACCATATATTTT.

This clone was seen a few times. This chain connects TRBV7-8 to TRBJ2-2; D is perhaps TRBD1 (5 bases). Germline-derived CDR1 and CDR2 are SGHVS and FQNEAQ. Trimming cost V 5 bases and J 2 bases, with 21 bases left between them. The CDR3 has 18 residues. CDR3 in DNA: TGTGCCAGCAGCCCCAGGGCCCACGGTTCTCCTAACACCGGGGAGCTGTTTTTT. The encoded protein is CASSPRAHGSPNTGELFF.